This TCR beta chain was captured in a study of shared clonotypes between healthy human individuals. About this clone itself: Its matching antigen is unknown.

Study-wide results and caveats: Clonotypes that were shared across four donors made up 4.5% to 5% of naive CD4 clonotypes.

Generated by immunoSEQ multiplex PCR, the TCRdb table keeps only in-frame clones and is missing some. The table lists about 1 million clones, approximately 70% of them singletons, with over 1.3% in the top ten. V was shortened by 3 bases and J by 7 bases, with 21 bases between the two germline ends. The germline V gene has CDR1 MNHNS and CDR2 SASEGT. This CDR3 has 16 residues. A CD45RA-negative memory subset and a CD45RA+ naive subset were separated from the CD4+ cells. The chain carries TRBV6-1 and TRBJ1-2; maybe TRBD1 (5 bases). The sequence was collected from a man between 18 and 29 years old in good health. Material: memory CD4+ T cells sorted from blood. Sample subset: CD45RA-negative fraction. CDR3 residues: CASSDPTLTGPGGYTF. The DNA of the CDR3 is TGTGCCAGCAGTGACCCCACCCTTACAGGTCCGGGTGGCTACACCTTC.